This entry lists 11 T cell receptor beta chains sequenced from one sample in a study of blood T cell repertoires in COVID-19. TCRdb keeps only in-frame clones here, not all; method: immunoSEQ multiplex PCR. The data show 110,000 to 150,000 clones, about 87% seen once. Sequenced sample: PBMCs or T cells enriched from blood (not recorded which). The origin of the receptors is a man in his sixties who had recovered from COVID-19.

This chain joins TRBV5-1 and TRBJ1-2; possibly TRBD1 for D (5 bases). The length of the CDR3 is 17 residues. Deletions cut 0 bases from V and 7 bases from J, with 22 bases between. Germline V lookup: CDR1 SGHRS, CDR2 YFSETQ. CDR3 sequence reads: CASSLGGATLGVGGYTF. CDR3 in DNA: TGCGCCAGCAGCTTGGGTGGGGCTACCTTGGGTGTTGGTGGCTACACCTTC.

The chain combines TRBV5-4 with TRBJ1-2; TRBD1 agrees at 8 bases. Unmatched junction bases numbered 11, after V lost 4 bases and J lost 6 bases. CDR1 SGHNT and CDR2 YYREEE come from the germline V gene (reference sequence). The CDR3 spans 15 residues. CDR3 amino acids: CASSPSQGARHGYTF. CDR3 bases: TGTGCCAGCAGCCCCTCTCAGGGGGCGCGTCATGGCTACACCTTC.

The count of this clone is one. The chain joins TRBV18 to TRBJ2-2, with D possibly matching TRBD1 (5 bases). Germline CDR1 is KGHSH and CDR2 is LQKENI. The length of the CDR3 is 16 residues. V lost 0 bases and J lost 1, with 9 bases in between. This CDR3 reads CASSPPSRVNTGELFF. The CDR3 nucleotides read TGTGCCAGCTCACCACCGAGCAGGGTGAACACCGGGGAGCTGTTTTTT.

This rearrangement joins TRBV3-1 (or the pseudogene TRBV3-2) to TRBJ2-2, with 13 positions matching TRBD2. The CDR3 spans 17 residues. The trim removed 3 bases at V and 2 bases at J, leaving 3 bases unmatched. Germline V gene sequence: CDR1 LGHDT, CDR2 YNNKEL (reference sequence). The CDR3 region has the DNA TGTGCCAGCAGCCAGGGACTAGCGGGGACAAACACCGGGGAGCTGTTTTTT. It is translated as CASSQGLAGTNTGELFF.

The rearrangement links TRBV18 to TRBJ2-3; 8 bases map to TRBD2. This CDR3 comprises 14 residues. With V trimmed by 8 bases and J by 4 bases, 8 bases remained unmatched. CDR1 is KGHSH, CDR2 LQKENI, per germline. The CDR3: CASRSGSGPDTQYF. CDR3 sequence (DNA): TGTGCCAGCCGCAGCGGGAGCGGCCCAGATACGCAGTATTTT.

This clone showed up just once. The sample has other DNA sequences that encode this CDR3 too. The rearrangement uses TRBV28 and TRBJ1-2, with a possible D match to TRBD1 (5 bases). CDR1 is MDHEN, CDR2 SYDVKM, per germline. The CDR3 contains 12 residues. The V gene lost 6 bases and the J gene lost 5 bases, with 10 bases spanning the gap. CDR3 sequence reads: CASSLGGYGYTF. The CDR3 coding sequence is TGTGCCAGCAGCCTGGGGGGTTATGGCTACACCTTC.

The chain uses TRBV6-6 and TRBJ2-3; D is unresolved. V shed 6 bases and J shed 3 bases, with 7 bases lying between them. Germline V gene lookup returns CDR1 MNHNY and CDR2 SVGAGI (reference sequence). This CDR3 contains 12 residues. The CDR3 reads CASSRSTDTQYF. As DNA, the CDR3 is TGTGCCAGCAGCCGTTCGACAGATACGCAGTATTTT.

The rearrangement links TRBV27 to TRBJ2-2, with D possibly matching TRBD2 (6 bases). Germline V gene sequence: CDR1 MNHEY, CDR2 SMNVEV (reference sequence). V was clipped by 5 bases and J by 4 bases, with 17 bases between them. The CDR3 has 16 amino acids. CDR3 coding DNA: TGTGCCAGCAGTCCGGCGGGAACCTGGGGCACCGGGGAGCTGTTTTTT. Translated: CASSPAGTWGTGELFF.

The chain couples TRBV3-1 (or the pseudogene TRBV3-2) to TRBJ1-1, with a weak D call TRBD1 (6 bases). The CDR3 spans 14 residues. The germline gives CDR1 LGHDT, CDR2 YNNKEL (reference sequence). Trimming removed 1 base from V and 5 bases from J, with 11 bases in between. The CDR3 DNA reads TGTGCCAGCAGCCAAGCGGGGGGCCTTACTGAAGCTTTCTTT. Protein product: CASSQAGGLTEAFF.

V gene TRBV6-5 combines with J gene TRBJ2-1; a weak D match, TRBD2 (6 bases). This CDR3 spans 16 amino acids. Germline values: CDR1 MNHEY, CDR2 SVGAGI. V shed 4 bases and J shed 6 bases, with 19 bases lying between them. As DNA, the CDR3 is TGTGCCAGCAGTTCCTCTGGCGGGATCTCTCGCAATGAGCAGTTCTTC. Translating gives CASSSSGGISRNEQFF.

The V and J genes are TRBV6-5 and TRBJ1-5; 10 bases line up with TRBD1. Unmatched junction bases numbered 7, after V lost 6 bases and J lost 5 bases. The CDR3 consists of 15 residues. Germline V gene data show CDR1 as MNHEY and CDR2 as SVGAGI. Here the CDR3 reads CASSLRDRGDQPQHF. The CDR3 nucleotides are TGTGCCAGCAGCCTCCGGGACAGGGGTGATCAGCCCCAGCATTTT.